A selection of T cell receptor beta chains follows, all from one sample in a study of blood T cell repertoires in COVID-19. Assay: immunoSEQ multiplex PCR; the TCRdb copy retains only in-frame clones and omits some. The repertoire holds 55,000 to 85,000 clones, with roughly 86% as singletons. The sequenced material came from peripheral blood. Source of these receptors: a human donor in a cohort sampled during active COVID-19. CDR3s include the opening cysteine and the closing phenylalanine or tryptophan. D genes are given only for firm matches. Expanded clones are given a class, and other clones once, few, many or no size at all.

TRBJ2-7,TRBV7-2,-,TRBD1,TGTGCCAGCAGCTTGGGACAGGGAAAGTATGGGCAGTACTTC,CASSLGQGKYGQYF
TRBJ2-7,TRBV7-2,-,-,TGTGCCAGCAGCTTAGCGCAGGGAATCGCCGAGCAGTACTTC,CASSLAQGIAEQYF
TRBJ2-3,TRBV5-1,-,TRBD2,TGCGCCAGCAGCTTGGATACGGGGGGGCCCACAGATACGCAGTATTTT,CASSLDTGGPTDTQYF
TRBJ2-1,TRBV5-4,-,TRBD1,TGTGCCAGCAGCCGCCGAACAGGGGCCTACAATGAGCAGTTCTTC,CASSRRTGAYNEQFF
TRBJ1-2,TRBV18,-,TRBD1,TGTGCCAGCTCACCACCGGACAGGGGGCGGAATGGCTACACCTTC,CASSPPDRGRNGYTF
TRBJ2-5,TRBV18,once,TRBD2,TGTGCCAGCTCACCCCAGCGGGGGACACACCAAGAGACCCAGTACTTC,CASSPQRGTHQETQYF
TRBJ2-5,TRBV6-6,-,-,TGTGCCAGCAGCCTCGACAGGTTTCAAGAGACCCAGTACTTC,CASSLDRFQETQYF
TRBJ2-1,TRBV4-1,-,-,TGCGCCAGCAGCCAACTAGTACGGAATGAGCAGTTCTTC,CASSQLVRNEQFF
TRBJ2-7,TRBV30,-,TRBD2,TGTGCCTGGAGTGTGAGATGGGGCGGGGGTCGGGACTACGAGCAGTACTTC,CAWSVRWGGGRDYEQYF
TRBJ2-1,TRBV19,few,TRBD2,TGTGCCAGTAGCGGACTAGCGGGGAACAATGAGCAGTTCTTC,CASSGLAGNNEQFF
TRBJ1-3,TRBV30,-,-,TGTGCCTGGAAAGGGGTAGGAAACACCATATATTTT,CAWKGVGNTIYF
TRBJ2-7,TRBV27,-,-,TGTGCCAGCAGTACCCGTCGAACGGGTCTATTGGACTACGAGCAGTACTTC,CASSTRRTGLLDYEQYF
TRBJ2-7,TRBV12-5,-,TRBD1,TGTGCTAGTGGGGGACAGGGGATAGTCTCCTACGAGCAGTACTTC,CASGGQGIVSYEQYF
TRBJ1-4,TRBV6-2/TRBV6-3,few,-,TGTGCCAGCAGCCTCAGGGCTAAACTGTTTTTT,CASSLRAKLFF
TRBJ2-6,TRBV9,once,-,TGTGCCAGCAGCGAACAGAACTCTGGGGCCAACGTCCTGACTTTC,CASSEQNSGANVLTF
TRBJ2-7,TRBV4-1,-,-,TGCGCCAGCAGCCAAGATCCCCTACAGAGTAGACCAAATTTTTTACCCGGGCAGTACTTC,CASSQDPLQSRPNFLPGQYF
TRBJ2-3,TRBV19,-,TRBD2,TGTGCCAGTAGTTTAGGGACTAGAGATACGCAGTATTTT,CASSLGTRDTQYF
TRBJ2-3,TRBV5-4,-,TRBD2,TGTGCCAGCAGCTTGGGCGGCCTAGCGGGGGCGAGCACAGATACGCAGTATTTT,CASSLGGLAGASTDTQYF
TRBJ1-5,TRBV2,-,-,TGTGCCAGCAGTGAAGCGTCCAGTCAGCCCCAGCATTTT,CASSEASSQPQHF
TRBJ1-4,TRBV14,-,-,TGTGCCAGCAGCCCTACATTCAGGCCGGGACATCAGGGTTATAATGAAAAACTGTTTTTT,CASSPTFRPGHQGYNEKLFF
TRBJ2-2,TRBV7-8,-,TRBD1,TGTGCCAGCAGGAATAGGGGACAGGGTTCGGGGGAGCTGTTTTTT,CASRNRGQGSGELFF
TRBJ2-4,TRBV5-4,-,TRBD1,TGTGCCAGCAGTTTACAGGGGACCAAAAACATTCAGTACTTC,CASSLQGTKNIQYF
TRBJ1-5,TRBV28,-,TRBD1,TGTGCCAGCAGTTCCGACGGGACAGGGGGACAGCCCCAGCATTTT,CASSSDGTGGQPQHF
TRBJ2-7,TRBV3-1/TRBV3-2,once,-,TGTGCCAGCAGGAGGAGCGGCCCGCCAGACGAGCAGTACTTC,CASRRSGPPDEQYF